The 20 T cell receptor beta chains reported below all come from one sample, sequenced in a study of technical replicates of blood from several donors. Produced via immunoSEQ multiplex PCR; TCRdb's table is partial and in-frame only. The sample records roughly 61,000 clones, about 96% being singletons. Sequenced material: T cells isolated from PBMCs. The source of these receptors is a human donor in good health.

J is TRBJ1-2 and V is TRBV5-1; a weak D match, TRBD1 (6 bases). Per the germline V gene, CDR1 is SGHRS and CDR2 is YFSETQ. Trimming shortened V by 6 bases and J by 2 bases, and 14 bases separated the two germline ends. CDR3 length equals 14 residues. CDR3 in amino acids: CASTQGTGNYGYTF. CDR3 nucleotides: TGCGCCAGCACTCAAGGAACAGGGAACTATGGCTACACCTTC.

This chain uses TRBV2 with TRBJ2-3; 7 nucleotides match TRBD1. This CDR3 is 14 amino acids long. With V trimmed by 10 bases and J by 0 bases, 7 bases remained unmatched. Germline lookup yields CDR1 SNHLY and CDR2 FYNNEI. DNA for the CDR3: TGTGCCACAACCGGGACAGTAAGCACAGATACGCAGTATTTT. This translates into CATTGTVSTDTQYF. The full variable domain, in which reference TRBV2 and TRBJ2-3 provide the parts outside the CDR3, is EPEVTQTPSHQVTQMGQEVILRCVPISNHLYFYWYRQILGQKVEFLVSFYNNEISEKSEIFDDQFSVERPDGSNFTLKIRSTKLEDSAMYFCATTGTVSTDTQYFGPGTRLTVL.

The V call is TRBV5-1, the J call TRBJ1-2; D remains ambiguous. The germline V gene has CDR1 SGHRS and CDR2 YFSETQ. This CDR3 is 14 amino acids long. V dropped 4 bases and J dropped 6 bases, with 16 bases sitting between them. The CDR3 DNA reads TGCGCCAGCAGCCCAACATCAGTCGAAGATGGCTACACCTTC. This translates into CASSPTSVEDGYTF.

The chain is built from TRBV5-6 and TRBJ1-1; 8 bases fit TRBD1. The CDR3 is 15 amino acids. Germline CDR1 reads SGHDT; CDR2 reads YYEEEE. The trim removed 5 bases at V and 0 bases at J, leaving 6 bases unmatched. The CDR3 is CASSPQGAMNTEAFF. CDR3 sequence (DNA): TGTGCCAGCAGTCCTCAGGGGGCGATGAACACTGAAGCTTTCTTT. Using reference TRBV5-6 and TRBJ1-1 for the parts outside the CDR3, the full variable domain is DAGVTQSPTHLIKTRGQQVTLRCSPKSGHDTVSWYQQALGQGPQFIFQYYEEEERQRGNFPDRFSGHQFPNYSSELNVNALLLGDSALYLCASSPQGAMNTEAFFGQGTRLTVV.

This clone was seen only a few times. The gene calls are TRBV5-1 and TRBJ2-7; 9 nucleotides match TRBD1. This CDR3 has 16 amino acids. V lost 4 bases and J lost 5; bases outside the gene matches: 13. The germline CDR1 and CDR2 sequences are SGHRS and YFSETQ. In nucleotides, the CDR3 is TGCGCCAGCAGCGGGGGGACAGGGAACCTCGGAGACGAGCAGTACTTC. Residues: CASSGGTGNLGDEQYF.

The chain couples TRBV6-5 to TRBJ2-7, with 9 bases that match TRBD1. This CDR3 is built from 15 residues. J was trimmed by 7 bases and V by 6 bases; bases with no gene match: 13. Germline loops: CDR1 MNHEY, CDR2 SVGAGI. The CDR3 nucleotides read TGTGCCAGCAGACGACCGGGACAGGGAGTTTGGGAGCAGTACTTC. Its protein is CASRRPGQGVWEQYF.

CDR3 loop: CAWNVGGSTDTQYF. The CDR3 bases are TGTGCCTGGAATGTCGGGGGAAGCACAGATACGCAGTATTTT. This chain links TRBV30 with TRBJ2-3; weak D call: TRBD2 (6 bases). There are 14 residues in the CDR3. The V gene lost 4 bases and the J gene lost 0 bases, with 11 bases spanning the gap. Per germline, CDR1 GTSNPN and CDR2 SVGIG (reference sequence).

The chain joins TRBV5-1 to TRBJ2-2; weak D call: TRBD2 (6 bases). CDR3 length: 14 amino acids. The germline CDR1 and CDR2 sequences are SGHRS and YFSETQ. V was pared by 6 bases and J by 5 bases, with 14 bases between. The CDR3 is CASTTSGETGELFF. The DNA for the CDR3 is TGCGCCAGCACTACCTCGGGGGAAACCGGGGAGCTGTTTTTT.

In DNA, the CDR3 is TGTGCCAGCAGTTTATGGGCAGGGTATTCGGTCGACACTGAAGCTTTCTTT. Amino acid sequence: CASSLWAGYSVDTEAFF. This chain links TRBV27 with TRBJ1-1; D may be TRBD1 (5 bases). Trimming stripped 1 base from V and 3 bases from J, with 18 bases between. This CDR3 comprises 17 residues. Germline lookup yields CDR1 MNHEY and CDR2 SMNVEV (reference sequence).

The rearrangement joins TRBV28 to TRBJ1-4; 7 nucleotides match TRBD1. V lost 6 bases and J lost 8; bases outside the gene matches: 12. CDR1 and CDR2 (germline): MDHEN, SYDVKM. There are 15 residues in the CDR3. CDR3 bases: TGTGCCAGCAGCCTCACGAGGGGGCTAGGGGAAAAACTGTTTTTT. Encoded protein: CASSLTRGLGEKLFF.

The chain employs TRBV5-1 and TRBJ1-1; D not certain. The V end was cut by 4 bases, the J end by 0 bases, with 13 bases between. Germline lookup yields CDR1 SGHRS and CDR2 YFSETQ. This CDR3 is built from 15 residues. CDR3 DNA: TGCGCCAGCAGCCCCCGTGGCACAATGAACACTGAAGCTTTCTTT. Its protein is CASSPRGTMNTEAFF.

The CDR3 protein is CASSSYEPQHF. The CDR3 DNA sequence: TGTGCCAGCAGTTCCTATGAGCCCCAGCATTTT. V gene TRBV28 combines with J gene TRBJ1-5; no definite D call. Trimming left V 4 bases short and J 8 bases short, with 6 bases between. This CDR3 is 11 amino acids long. Germline lookup yields CDR1 MDHEN and CDR2 SYDVKM.

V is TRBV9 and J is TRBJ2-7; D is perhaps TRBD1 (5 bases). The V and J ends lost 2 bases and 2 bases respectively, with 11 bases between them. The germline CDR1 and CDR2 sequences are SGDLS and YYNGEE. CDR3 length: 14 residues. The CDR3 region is CASSVQGVPYEQYF. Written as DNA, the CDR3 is TGTGCCAGCAGCGTCCAGGGTGTCCCCTACGAGCAGTACTTC.

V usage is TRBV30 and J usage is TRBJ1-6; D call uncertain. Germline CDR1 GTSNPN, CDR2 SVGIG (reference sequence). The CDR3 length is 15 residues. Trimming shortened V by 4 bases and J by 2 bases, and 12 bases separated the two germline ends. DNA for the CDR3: TGTGCCTGGACTGTCGGGAGCGCCTATAATTCACCCCTCCACTTT. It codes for CAWTVGSAYNSPLHF.

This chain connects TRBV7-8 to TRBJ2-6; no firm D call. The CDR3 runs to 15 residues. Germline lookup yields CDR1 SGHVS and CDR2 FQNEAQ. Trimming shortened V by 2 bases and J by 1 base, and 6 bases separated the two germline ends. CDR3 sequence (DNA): TGTGCCAGCAGCTTAAGCCCTTCTGGGGCCAACGTCCTGACTTTC. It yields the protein CASSLSPSGANVLTF.

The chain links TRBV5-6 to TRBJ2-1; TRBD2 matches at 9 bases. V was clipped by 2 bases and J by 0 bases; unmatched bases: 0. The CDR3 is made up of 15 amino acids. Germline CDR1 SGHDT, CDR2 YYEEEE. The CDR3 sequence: CASSFSGSSYNEQFF. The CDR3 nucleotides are TGTGCCAGCAGCTTTAGCGGGAGCTCCTACAATGAGCAGTTCTTC.

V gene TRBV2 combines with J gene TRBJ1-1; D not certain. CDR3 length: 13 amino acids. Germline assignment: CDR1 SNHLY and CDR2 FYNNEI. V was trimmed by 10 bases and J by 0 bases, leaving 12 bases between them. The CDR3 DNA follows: TGTGCCACAGGAGGTCCCCTGAACACTGAAGCTTTCTTT. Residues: CATGGPLNTEAFF.

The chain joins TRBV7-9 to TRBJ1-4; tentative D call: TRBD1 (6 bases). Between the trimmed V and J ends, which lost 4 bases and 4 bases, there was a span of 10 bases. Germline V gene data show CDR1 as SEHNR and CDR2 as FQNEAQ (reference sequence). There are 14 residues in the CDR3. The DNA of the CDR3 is TGTGCCAGCAGCTACAGGGAACTTAATGAAAAACTGTTTTTT. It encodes CASSYRELNEKLFF.

The CDR3 DNA sequence: TGTGCCAGCAGTGTTGGGGGGGAAAAACTGTTTTTT. It encodes CASSVGGEKLFF. This rearrangement joins TRBV2 to TRBJ1-4; D is possibly TRBD1 (5 bases). This CDR3 spans 12 amino acids. V was trimmed by 4 bases and J by 8 bases, leaving 8 bases between them. Germline CDR1 and CDR2: SNHLY and FYNNEI.

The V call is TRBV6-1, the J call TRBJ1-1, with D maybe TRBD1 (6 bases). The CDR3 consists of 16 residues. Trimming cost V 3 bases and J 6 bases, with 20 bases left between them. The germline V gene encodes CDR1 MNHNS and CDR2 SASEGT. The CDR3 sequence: CASSEPGHTGVAEAFF. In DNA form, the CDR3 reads TGTGCCAGCAGTGAGCCGGGACACACGGGTGTCGCTGAAGCTTTCTTT.